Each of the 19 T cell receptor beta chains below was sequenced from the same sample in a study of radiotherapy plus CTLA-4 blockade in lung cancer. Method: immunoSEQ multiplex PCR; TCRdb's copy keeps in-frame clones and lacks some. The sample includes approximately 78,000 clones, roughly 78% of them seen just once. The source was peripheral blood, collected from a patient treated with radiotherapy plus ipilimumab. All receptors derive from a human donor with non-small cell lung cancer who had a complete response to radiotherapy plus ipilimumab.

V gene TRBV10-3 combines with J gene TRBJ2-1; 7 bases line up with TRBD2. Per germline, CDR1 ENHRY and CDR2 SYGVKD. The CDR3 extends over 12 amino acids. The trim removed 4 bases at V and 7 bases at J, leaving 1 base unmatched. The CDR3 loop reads CAISGGGNEQFF. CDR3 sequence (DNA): TGTGCCATCAGTGGGGGGGGGAATGAGCAGTTCTTC.

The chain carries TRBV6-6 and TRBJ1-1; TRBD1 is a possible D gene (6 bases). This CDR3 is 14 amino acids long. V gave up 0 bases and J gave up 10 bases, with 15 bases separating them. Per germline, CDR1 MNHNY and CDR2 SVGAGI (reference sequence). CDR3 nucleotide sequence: TGTGCCAGCAGTTACTCGGTCAGGGGAGCACCAGCTTTCTTT. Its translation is CASSYSVRGAPAFF.

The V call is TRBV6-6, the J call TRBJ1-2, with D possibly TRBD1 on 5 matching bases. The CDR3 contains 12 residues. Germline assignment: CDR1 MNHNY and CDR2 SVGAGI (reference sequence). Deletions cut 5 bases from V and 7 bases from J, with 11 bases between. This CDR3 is CASSTQGLGYTF. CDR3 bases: TGTGCCAGCAGTACCCAGGGACTTGGCTACACCTTC.

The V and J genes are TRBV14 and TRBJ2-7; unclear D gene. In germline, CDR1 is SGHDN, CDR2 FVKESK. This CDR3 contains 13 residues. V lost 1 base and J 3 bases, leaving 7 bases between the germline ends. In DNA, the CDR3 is TGTGCCAGCAGCCAAGGGATCCTCTACGAGCAGTACGTC. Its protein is CASSQGILYEQYV.

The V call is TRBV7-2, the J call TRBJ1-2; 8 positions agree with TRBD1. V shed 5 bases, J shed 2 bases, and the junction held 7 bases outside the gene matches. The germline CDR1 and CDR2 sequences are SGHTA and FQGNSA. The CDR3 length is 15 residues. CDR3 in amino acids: CASSTRDRRNYGYTF. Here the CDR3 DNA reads TGTGCCAGCAGCACCCGGGACAGGCGCAACTATGGCTACACCTTC.

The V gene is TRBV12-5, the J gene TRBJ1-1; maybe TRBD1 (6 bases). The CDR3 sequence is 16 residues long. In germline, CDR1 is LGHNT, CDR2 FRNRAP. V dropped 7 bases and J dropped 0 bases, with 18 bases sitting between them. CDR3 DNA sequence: TGTGCTAGTGACGAACCCCGGACAGCCATGAACACTGAAGCTTTCTTT. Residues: CASDEPRTAMNTEAFF.

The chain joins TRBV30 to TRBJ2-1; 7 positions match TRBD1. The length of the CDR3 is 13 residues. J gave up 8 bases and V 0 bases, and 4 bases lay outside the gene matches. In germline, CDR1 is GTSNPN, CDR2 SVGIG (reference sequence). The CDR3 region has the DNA TGTGCCTGGAGTGTATTAGGGGGCGATGAGCAGTTCTTC. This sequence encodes CAWSVLGGDEQFF.

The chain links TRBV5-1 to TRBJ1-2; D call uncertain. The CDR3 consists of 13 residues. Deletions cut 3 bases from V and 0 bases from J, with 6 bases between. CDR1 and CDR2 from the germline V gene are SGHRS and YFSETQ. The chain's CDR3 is CASSSSSNYGYTF. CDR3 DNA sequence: TGCGCCAGCAGCTCCAGCTCTAACTATGGCTACACCTTC.

As DNA, the CDR3 is TGTGCCTGGAGTGTACACACTTTTAATCAGCCCCAGCATTTT. Protein: CAWSVHTFNQPQHF. The chain uses TRBV30 and TRBJ1-5, with D unclear. V lost 0 bases, J lost 4 bases, and 10 bases lay in between. Per the germline V gene, CDR1 is GTSNPN and CDR2 is SVGIG (reference sequence). The CDR3 has 14 amino acids.

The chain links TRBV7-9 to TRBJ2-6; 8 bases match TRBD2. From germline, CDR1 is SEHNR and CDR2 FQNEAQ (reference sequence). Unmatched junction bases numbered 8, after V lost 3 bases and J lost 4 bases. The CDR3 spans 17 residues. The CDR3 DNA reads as TGTGCCAGCAGCTTTCCGGGACTAGTCTCGGGGGCCAACGTCCTGACTTTC. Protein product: CASSFPGLVSGANVLTF.

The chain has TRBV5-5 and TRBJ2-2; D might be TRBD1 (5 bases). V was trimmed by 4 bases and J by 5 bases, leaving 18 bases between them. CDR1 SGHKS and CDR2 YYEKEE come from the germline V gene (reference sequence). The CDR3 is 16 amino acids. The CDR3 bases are TGTGCCAGCAGCACTGCAGGGCAATCCCTTACCGGGGAGCTGTTTTTT. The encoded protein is CASSTAGQSLTGELFF.

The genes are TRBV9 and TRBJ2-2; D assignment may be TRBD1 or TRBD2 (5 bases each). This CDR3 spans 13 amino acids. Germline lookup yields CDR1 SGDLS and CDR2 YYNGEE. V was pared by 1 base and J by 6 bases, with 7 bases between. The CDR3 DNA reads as TGTGCCAGCAGCGTAATGGGACCCGGGGAGCTGTTTTTT. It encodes CASSVMGPGELFF. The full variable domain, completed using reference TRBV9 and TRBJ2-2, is DSGVTQTPKHLITATGQRVTLRCSPRSGDLSVYWYQQSLDQGLQFLIQYYNGEERAKGNILERFSAQQFPDLHSELNLSSLELGDSALYFCASSVMGPGELFFGEGSRLTVL.

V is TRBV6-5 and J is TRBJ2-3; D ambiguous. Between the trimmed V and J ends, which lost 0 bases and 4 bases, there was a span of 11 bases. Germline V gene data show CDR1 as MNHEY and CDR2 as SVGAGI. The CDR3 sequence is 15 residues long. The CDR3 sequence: CASSYSGSPADTQYF. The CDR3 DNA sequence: TGTGCCAGCAGTTACTCTGGCAGCCCGGCAGATACGCAGTATTTT.

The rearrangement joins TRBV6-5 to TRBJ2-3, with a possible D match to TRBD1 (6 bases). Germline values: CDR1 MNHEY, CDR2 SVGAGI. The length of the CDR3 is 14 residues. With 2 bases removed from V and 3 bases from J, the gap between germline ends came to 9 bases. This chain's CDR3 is CASSYGGATDTQYF. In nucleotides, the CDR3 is TGTGCCAGCAGTTACGGGGGCGCAACAGATACGCAGTATTTT.

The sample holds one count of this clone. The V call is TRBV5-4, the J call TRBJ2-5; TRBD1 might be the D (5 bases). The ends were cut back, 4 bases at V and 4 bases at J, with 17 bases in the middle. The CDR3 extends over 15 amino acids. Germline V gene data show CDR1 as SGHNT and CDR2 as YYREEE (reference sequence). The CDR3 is CASSASPPQGETQYF. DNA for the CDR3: TGTGCCAGCAGCGCCTCGCCCCCCCAGGGAGAGACCCAGTACTTC.

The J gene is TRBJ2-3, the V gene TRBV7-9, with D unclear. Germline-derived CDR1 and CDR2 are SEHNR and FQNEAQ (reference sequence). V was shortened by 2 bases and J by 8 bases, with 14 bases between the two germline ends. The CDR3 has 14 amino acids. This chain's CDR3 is CASSLSMGLGTQYF. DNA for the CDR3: TGTGCCAGCAGCTTATCGATGGGCCTGGGTACGCAGTATTTT.

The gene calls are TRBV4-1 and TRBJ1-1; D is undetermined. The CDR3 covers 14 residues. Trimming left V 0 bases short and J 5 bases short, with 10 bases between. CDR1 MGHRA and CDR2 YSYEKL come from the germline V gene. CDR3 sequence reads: CASSQDRSQTEAFF. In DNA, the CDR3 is TGCGCCAGCAGCCAAGATAGGTCTCAGACTGAAGCTTTCTTT.

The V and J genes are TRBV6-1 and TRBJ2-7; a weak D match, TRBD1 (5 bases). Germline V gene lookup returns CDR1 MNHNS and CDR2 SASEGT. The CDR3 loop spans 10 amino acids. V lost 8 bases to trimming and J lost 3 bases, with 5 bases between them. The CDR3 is CASGHYEQYV. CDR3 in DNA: TGTGCCAGCGGACACTACGAGCAGTACGTC.

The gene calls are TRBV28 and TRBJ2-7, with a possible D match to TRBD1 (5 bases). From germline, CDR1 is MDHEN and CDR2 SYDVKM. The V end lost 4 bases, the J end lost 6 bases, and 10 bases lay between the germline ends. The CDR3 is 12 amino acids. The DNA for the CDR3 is TGTGCCAGCAGTTCCTCGACAGCCGAGCAGTACTTC. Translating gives CASSSSTAEQYF.